Each of the 7 T cell receptor beta chains below was sequenced from the same sample in a study of blood T cell repertoires in COVID-19. Repertoires were generated with immunoSEQ multiplex PCR, while TCRdb's copy carries only in-frame clones and drops some. This table holds about 140,000 clones, about 85% found once. Sequencing was done on a sample of peripheral blood. The receptor set was obtained from a human donor in a cohort sampled during active COVID-19.

The gene calls are TRBV11-2 and TRBJ2-2, with D unclear. CDR1 is SGHAT and CDR2 is FQNNGV in the germline V gene. V gave up 2 bases and J gave up 3 bases, with 10 bases separating them. This CDR3 comprises 15 residues. CDR3 nucleotide sequence: TGTGCCAGCAGCTTAATGTCTACCTACACCGGGGAGCTGTTTTTT. It codes for CASSLMSTYTGELFF.

This clone was recorded once. The rearrangement links TRBV7-9 to TRBJ1-4; 10 bases line up with TRBD1. The germline V gene encodes CDR1 SEHNR and CDR2 FQNEAQ (reference sequence). This CDR3 is 16 amino acids long. Losses at the gene ends were 5 bases for V and 3 bases for J; bases not matched to a gene: 6. The chain's CDR3 is CASSHHGQGANEKLFF. The CDR3 bases are TGTGCCAGCAGCCATCACGGACAGGGGGCTAATGAAAAACTGTTTTTT.

For the CDR3, the DNA is TGTGCCAGCATCAACTGGGGCGGGAGGGCCGACAATGAGCAGTTCTTC. This translates into CASINWGGRADNEQFF. The chain has TRBV28 and TRBJ2-1, with 9 bases aligning to TRBD2. CDR1 and CDR2 (germline): MDHEN, SYDVKM. The length of the CDR3 is 16 residues. V shed 7 bases and J 5 bases; nucleotides not matched to a gene: 12.

V gene TRBV5-1 combines with J gene TRBJ2-2; D is unclear. Germline CDR1 SGHRS, CDR2 YFSETQ. This CDR3 is built from 13 residues. The V gene lost 3 bases and the J gene lost 3 bases, with 6 bases spanning the gap. The CDR3 protein is CASSYEDTGELFF. DNA of the CDR3: TGCGCCAGCAGCTATGAGGACACCGGGGAGCTGTTTTTT.

This clone appeared once. The V and J genes are TRBV7-9 and TRBJ2-3, with 8 bases that match TRBD1. The germline CDR1 and CDR2 sequences are SEHNR and FQNEAQ (reference sequence). This CDR3 spans 15 amino acids. J lost 4 bases, V lost 5 bases, and 8 bases had no gene match. The CDR3 DNA reads TGTGCCAGCAGCCACAGGACAGGGAGCCCAGATACGCAGTATTTT. This sequence encodes CASSHRTGSPDTQYF.

The genes are TRBV3-1 (or the pseudogene TRBV3-2) and TRBJ2-7; 8 nucleotides line up with TRBD2. From germline, CDR1 is LGHDT and CDR2 YNNKEL (reference sequence). This CDR3 spans 15 amino acids. Trimming at V came to 1 base and at J to 4 bases, leaving 6 bases not matched to a gene. The CDR3 DNA is TGTGCCAGCAGCCAAGCCCCTAGCGGGTATTACGAGCAGTACTTC. This codes for CASSQAPSGYYEQYF.

This clone has a handful of counts. The chain carries TRBV5-1 and TRBJ1-3; TRBD1 aligns across 9 bases. The CDR3 totals 15 residues. Trimming at V came to 2 bases and at J to 4 bases, leaving 4 bases not matched to a gene. In germline, CDR1 is SGHRS, CDR2 YFSETQ. The CDR3: CASSFAGTGGNTIYF. The DNA for the CDR3 is TGCGCCAGCAGCTTTGCCGGGACAGGGGGAAACACCATATATTTT.